This T cell receptor beta chain came from a study of TIL therapy for anti-PD-1-resistant metastatic lung cancer. Across the whole study: Median tumor PD-L1 proportion score was 6%. Most patients had lung adenocarcinoma.

Time point denoted: pre-treatment sample, taken before nivolumab and TIL therapy. Enrollment ran from 2017 to early 2020. This was the immunoSEQ v3 assay. Sequencing depth was 1.5 million to 2 million read pairs for survey level, about 5-6.5 million for deep. Data came from immunoSEQ multiplex PCR; TCRdb stores just in-frame clones and leaves some out. The sample lists more than 15,000 clones, about four fifths occurring once. This TCR was sampled from a person aged 25-79 years with non-small cell lung cancer. Source: blood, taken at baseline.

The CDR3 DNA reads TGTGCCAGCAGCTCGGTCCAAAGCTCCTACGAGCAGTACTTC. Encoded protein: CASSSVQSSYEQYF. This chain uses TRBV7-2 with TRBJ2-7; no reliable D call. This CDR3 is built from 14 residues. Between the trimmed V and J ends, which lost 4 bases and 0 bases, there was a span of 10 bases. Germline CDR1 SGHTA, CDR2 FQGNSA.